This TCR beta chain derives from a study of cytomegalovirus exposure and HLA in healthy donors. Whole-study context: As released early, the data held about 85 million unique TCRs from HLA-typed donors. Findings and caveats of the study: A further, later analysis showed that HLA-associated TCR beta chains (compared with equally common others) were more clonally expanded. More than 15,000 TCR beta sequences were associated with HLA alleles at 0.05 false discovery rate in a later analysis.

The CDR3 consists of 15 residues. Losses at the gene ends were 4 bases for V and 7 bases for J; bases not matched to a gene: 12. CDR1 and CDR2 from the germline V gene are MNHEY and SVGAGI. A remark on this clone: Antigen: not known.

The PCR ran on 60 Vbeta and 13 Jbeta primers. Using immunoSEQ multiplex PCR, the repertoire was profiled, and TCRdb retains in-frame clones only, with some absent. The sample carries about 92,000 clones, roughly 80% recorded once. V gene TRBV6-5 combines with J gene TRBJ2-7; the match to TRBD1 covers 8 bases. Material: PBMCs. This receptor was obtained from a girl aged 2 to 10 in good health and CMV-seropositive. CDR3 amino acids: CASSSTRDRLGEQYF. The DNA of the CDR3 is TGTGCCAGCAGTTCCACAAGGGACAGGTTGGGGGAGCAGTACTTC.